This T cell receptor (beta chain) was observed in a study of T cell changes during pregnancy in multiple sclerosis. This clone came up once. The data were produced by immunoSEQ multiplex PCR, yet TCRdb's version contains in-frame clones alone and is incomplete. The profile shows 100,000 to 150,000 clones, 93% of them singletons. The germline CDR1 and CDR2 sequences are SGHRS and YFSETQ. CDR3 length: 19 amino acids. The junction had 9 bases not matched to a gene; V was cut back by 0 bases and J by 5 bases. The rearrangement joins TRBV5-1 to TRBJ2-1; 15 bases match TRBD2. The sequencing used peripheral blood, collected before pregnancy. The sequence was collected from a female donor with multiple sclerosis, enrolled in a pregnancy study. DNA for the CDR3: TGCGCCAGCAGCTTGGCTCGGACTAGCGGGAGGGCCCTCGACAATGAGCAGTTCTTC. It translates to CASSLARTSGRALDNEQFF.